Below are 7 T cell receptor beta chains sequenced from a single sample in a study of CD8 T cells in ankylosing spondylitis. TCRdb analysed the 5' RACE reads with MiXCR anew, one entry per CDR3 protein. The sample lists some 290,000 distinct CDR3 sequences; about 20% were seen once. The sequenced sample was blood, either unsorted or a sorted T cell fraction (not recorded which). All receptors derive from a male donor with ankylosing spondylitis or in good health (not recorded which).

The chain recombines TRBV7-8 with TRBJ2-7; D is perhaps TRBD1 (5 bases). V was cut by 4 bases and J by 6 bases, with 13 bases left in between. The CDR3 loop spans 13 amino acids. The germline CDR1 and CDR2 sequences are SGHVS and FQNEAQ. This CDR3 reads CASSSRVGSEQYV. CDR3 nucleotide sequence: TGTGCCAGCAGCTCCAGGGTTGGGTCCGAGCAGTACGTC.

At least ten counts were recorded for this clonotype. This chain connects TRBV12-3 or TRBV12-4 to TRBJ1-3; D call uncertain. V was trimmed by 0 bases and J by 2 bases, leaving 11 bases between them. CDR3 length equals 16 residues. The CDR3 is CASSLAQAVTGNTIYF. CDR3 coding DNA: TGTGCCAGCAGTTTAGCGCAGGCAGTTACTGGAAACACCATATATTTT.

The rearrangement links TRBV20-1 to TRBJ2-1, with D possibly being TRBD1 or TRBD2 (6 bases each). The CDR3 totals 15 residues. The germline gives CDR1 DFQATT, CDR2 SNEGSKA (reference sequence). Trimming cost V 1 base and J 4 bases, with 14 bases left between them. CDR3 DNA: TGCAGTGCTAGAGGGGGGGACACATGGTACAATGAGCAGTTCTTC. Its protein is CSARGGDTWYNEQFF.

The V and J genes are TRBV6-2 or TRBV6-3 and TRBJ2-1, with 14 bases matching TRBD2. CDR3 length: 13 residues. Germline-derived CDR1 and CDR2 are MNHEY and SVGEGT. Trimming removed 5 bases from V and 15 bases from J; junction bases left unmatched: 6. As DNA, the CDR3 is TGTGCCAGCAGTACGGGACTAGCGGGAGATTTGTTCTTC. It yields the protein CASSTGLAGDLFF.

This clonotype showed up just a few times. Because the CDR3's place on the DNA is in doubt, the DNA is left out and the CDR3 is given as listed by TCRdb. The gene calls are TRBV23-1 and TRBJ2-2. Being an ORF, TRBV23-1 has a function that is uncertain. The CDR3 region is 17 residues in length, termini included. CDR3: CASSQYDVGLTPGSCFF.

As to this clonotype: Since a much larger clone is just one base distant, this may be a read error. The J gene is TRBJ2-7, the V gene TRBV2; D may be TRBD1 (5 bases). CDR1 is SNHLY, CDR2 FYNNEI, per germline. The CDR3 is made up of 12 amino acids. Trimming shortened V by 4 bases and J by 6 bases, and 10 bases separated the two germline ends. In DNA form, the CDR3 reads TGTGCCAGCAGTGTAATCAGGGCCGAGCAGTACGTC. It codes for CASSVIRAEQYV.

This clonotype was counted ten times or more. This chain connects TRBV5-1 to TRBJ1-1, with TRBD1 as a possible D gene (5 bases). Germline V gene data show CDR1 as SGHRS and CDR2 as YFSETQ. The length of the CDR3 is 14 residues. The germline V and J ends were trimmed by 4 bases and 6 bases, with 16 bases remaining between them. DNA of the CDR3: TGCGCCAGCAGCCCCGGCAGGGTGTCGTCTGAAGCTTTCTTT. Residues: CASSPGRVSSEAFF.